This T cell receptor beta chain was recorded in a study of blood T cell repertoires in COVID-19. V lost 6 bases and J lost 0, with 12 bases in between. Germline V lookup: CDR1 SGHVS, CDR2 FQNEAQ. There are 15 residues in the CDR3. As originally analysed: Amplifying reference gene primers gave estimates of nucleated cell counts. This table comes from immunoSEQ multiplex PCR, and its TCRdb copy is limited to in-frame clones, with some not included. D and trimming come from the DNA, and the V and J calls and clone size come from that table. The sample holds tens of thousands of clones, around nine tenths seen once.

Source material: peripheral blood. The chain uses TRBV7-8 and TRBJ2-1, with a tentative D call TRBD2 (6 bases). This TCR was sampled from a woman in her sixties with COVID-19, enrolled during active disease. The CDR3 is CASRVSGSSYNEQFF. DNA of the CDR3: TGTGCCAGCAGAGTTAGCGGAAGCTCCTACAATGAGCAGTTCTTC.